The 28 T cell receptor beta chains given below trace back to one sample, sequenced in a study of T-cell memory formation after mild COVID-19. TCRdb re-analysed the 5' RACE reads in MiXCR, keeping a single row per CDR3 protein. This table holds tens of thousands of distinct CDR3 sequences, about 15% found once. The sample comprised PBMCs or a T cell subset sorted from them (not recorded which). These receptors were taken from an adult woman who had mild COVID-19 (a few samples of this study predate the infection). Cell type and time point are not known.

Many counts were recorded for this clonotype. The V call is TRBV4-2, the J call TRBJ2-7, with D perhaps being TRBD1 or TRBD2 (5 bases each). V was cut by 3 bases and J by 5 bases, with 20 bases left in between. Germline CDR1 reads LGHNA; CDR2 reads YNFKEQ. This CDR3 region has 16 residues. The CDR3 coding sequence is TGTGCCAGCAGCCAGAAGGGGAGCCTAGAAGCACACGAGCAGTACTTC. Its translation is CASSQKGSLEAHEQYF.

This clonotype was observed at least ten times. The chain recombines TRBV25-1 with TRBJ2-3; a possible D gene is TRBD1 (6 bases). Germline V gives CDR1 MGHDK, CDR2 SYGVNS. V shed 6 bases and J shed 5 bases, with 24 bases lying between them. The CDR3 has 17 residues. The chain's CDR3 is CASSSYRDMQAGDTQYF. The CDR3 nucleotides are TGTGCCAGCAGCTCATACCGGGACATGCAGGCCGGAGATACGCAGTATTTT.

CDR3: CASIDITGGTEAFF. CDR3 nucleotide sequence: TGTGCCAGCATCGATATAACAGGGGGCACTGAAGCTTTCTTT. This chain connects TRBV7-9 to TRBJ1-1, with TRBD1 identical over 8 bases. The CDR3 extends over 14 amino acids. Germline loops: CDR1 SEHNR, CDR2 FQNEAQ (reference sequence). J was trimmed by 4 bases and V by 7 bases; bases with no gene match: 8.

This chain joins TRBV7-9 and TRBJ1-2; D is unclear. This CDR3 is built from 13 residues. Trimming shortened V by 5 bases and J by 0 bases, and 7 bases separated the two germline ends. Germline V lookup: CDR1 SEHNR, CDR2 FQNEAQ (reference sequence). CDR3 DNA: TGTGCCAGCAGCCCACAGTCTAACTATGGCTACACCTTC. It specifies CASSPQSNYGYTF.

The genes are TRBV9 and TRBJ2-4; the D is unclear. The CDR3 is 13 residues long. Trimming removed 1 base from V and 5 bases from J, with 7 bases in between. Germline V gene sequence: CDR1 SGDLS, CDR2 YYNGEE. The CDR3 nucleotides read TGTGCCAGCAGCGTAAGTTCACAAAACATTCAGTACTTC. Amino acid sequence: CASSVSSQNIQYF.

This clonotype was counted a few times. J is TRBJ2-2 and V is TRBV29-1; D might be TRBD1 (6 bases). CDR3 length equals 12 residues. V was shortened by 5 bases and J by 7 bases, with 11 bases between the two germline ends. Germline CDR1 SQVTM, CDR2 ANQGSEA. The CDR3 spells CSVLGAGGELFF. The CDR3, as DNA: TGCAGCGTTTTGGGGGCCGGCGGGGAGCTGTTTTTT.

J is TRBJ1-1 and V is TRBV4-2; a possible D gene is TRBD1 (6 bases). Trimming left V 2 bases short and J 11 bases short, with 12 bases between. The CDR3 consists of 12 residues. The germline V gene encodes CDR1 LGHNA and CDR2 YNFKEQ. CDR3 loop: CASSQPTGNAFF. The CDR3 DNA reads TGTGCCAGCAGCCAACCTACAGGGAACGCTTTCTTT.

Here the CDR3 reads CASSPPRTGLWANVLTF. For the CDR3, the DNA is TGTGCCAGCAGCCCTCCTAGGACAGGGTTGTGGGCCAACGTCCTGACTTTC. The chain has TRBV12-3 or TRBV12-4 and TRBJ2-6; 8 bases map to TRBD1. This CDR3 contains 17 residues. V was pared by 6 bases and J by 5 bases, with 12 bases of the junction left unmatched.

This clonotype appeared a few times. This chain joins TRBV6-5 and TRBJ2-4; D gene unclear. This CDR3 contains 17 residues. From germline, CDR1 is MNHEY and CDR2 SVGAGI. Trimming took off 4 bases at V and 3 bases at J, with 19 bases between the two ends. The CDR3 DNA sequence: TGTGCCAGCAGTTTGTTTGTTGATGGTGTCGGCAAAAACATTCAGTACTTC. Translating it yields CASSLFVDGVGKNIQYF.

The table lists this clonotype with many counts. The gene calls are TRBV7-2 and TRBJ2-1, with D possibly called TRBD1 or TRBD2 (6 bases each). This CDR3 spans 18 amino acids. Germline V lookup: CDR1 SGHTA, CDR2 FQGNSA. Trimming removed 2 bases from V and 3 bases from J, with 20 bases in between. The CDR3 spells CASSLRGRLVFDYNEQFF. DNA for the CDR3: TGTGCCAGCAGCTTAAGGGGGAGACTAGTTTTTGACTACAATGAGCAGTTCTTC. Complete variable domain (other parts from reference TRBV7-2 and TRBJ2-1): GAGVSQSPSNKVTEKGKDVELRCDPISGHTALYWYRQSLGQGLEFLIYFQGNSAPDKSGLPSDRFSAERTGGSVSTLTIQRTQQEDSAVYLCASSLRGRLVFDYNEQFFGPGTRLTVL.

This clonotype was counted only a few times. The chain joins TRBV9 to TRBJ2-1, with D perhaps TRBD1 or TRBD2 (5 bases each). Germline-derived CDR1 and CDR2 are SGDLS and YYNGEE. The CDR3 extends over 12 amino acids. Trimming pared 5 bases from V and 10 bases from J, leaving 13 bases between. The CDR3 nucleotides are TGTGCCAGCAGGGGGGACCGGTCCGAGCAGTTCTTC. Translation: CASRGDRSEQFF.

This clonotype has ten or more counts. This chain connects TRBV20-1 to TRBJ2-3; D perhaps matches TRBD2 (6 bases). The CDR3 length is 13 residues. Germline V lookup: CDR1 DFQATT, CDR2 SNEGSKA (reference sequence). Trimming pared 5 bases from V and 4 bases from J, leaving 13 bases between. For the CDR3, the DNA is TGCAGTGCTCCGACATCGGGGGCAGATACGCAGTATTTT. As protein: CSAPTSGADTQYF.

This clonotype was detected a few times. The V gene is TRBV19, the J gene TRBJ2-7, with TRBD2 matching 8 bases. Germline CDR1 LNHDA, CDR2 SQIVND (reference sequence). The trim removed 0 bases at V and 2 bases at J, leaving 6 bases unmatched. The CDR3 consists of 16 residues. The CDR3 loop is CASSIDQVSGAYEQYF. In DNA form, the CDR3 reads TGTGCCAGTAGTATAGATCAAGTTAGCGGGGCCTACGAGCAGTACTTC.

This clonotype turned up a few times. The chain has TRBV9 and TRBJ2-1, with 8 nucleotides matching TRBD2. Germline CDR1 is SGDLS and CDR2 is YYNGEE. The CDR3 is 15 residues long. With V trimmed by 2 bases and J by 0 bases, 1 base remained unmatched. This CDR3 is CASSVSGVSYNEQFF. The CDR3 region has the DNA TGTGCCAGCAGCGTTAGCGGGGTCTCCTACAATGAGCAGTTCTTC.

The chain is built from TRBV6-2 or TRBV6-3 and TRBJ2-1; 7 nucleotides line up with TRBD2. CDR3 size: 12 residues. CDR1 MNHEY and CDR2 SVGEGT come from the germline V gene. V was pared by 6 bases and J by 8 bases, with 4 bases of the junction left unmatched. CDR3 protein: CASSLLAYEQFF. The CDR3 DNA is TGTGCCAGCAGCCTACTAGCGTATGAGCAGTTCTTC.

There are a few counts of this clonotype. CDR3 coding DNA: TGTGCCAGCAGCTTAGGGGGGACAGCTCGAGATGGAAACACCATATATTTT. This codes for CASSLGGTARDGNTIYF. This rearrangement joins TRBV11-2 to TRBJ1-3; TRBD1 matches 7 bases. The CDR3 spans 17 residues. V lost 1 base to trimming and J lost 3 bases; unmatched junction nucleotides: 9. Germline V lookup: CDR1 SGHAT, CDR2 FQNNGV.

This clonotype has more than one count but fewer than ten. V usage is TRBV11-2 and J usage is TRBJ2-1; D uncertain. CDR3 size: 12 residues. With 4 bases removed from V and 5 bases from J, the gap between germline ends came to 6 bases. Germline assignment: CDR1 SGHAT and CDR2 FQNNGV. The CDR3 is CASSSVDNEQFF. CDR3 nucleotide sequence: TGTGCCAGCAGCTCGGTGGACAATGAGCAGTTCTTC.

J is TRBJ1-5 and V is TRBV5-5; tentative D call: TRBD1 (5 bases). V gave up 0 bases and J gave up 6 bases, with 16 bases separating them. There are 16 residues in the CDR3. Germline values: CDR1 SGHKS, CDR2 YYEKEE (reference sequence). The CDR3 spells CASSLAAGTGIQPQHF. The CDR3 nucleotides are TGTGCCAGCAGCTTGGCCGCGGGGACGGGCATTCAGCCCCAGCATTTT.

This clonotype was seen more than once but under ten times. This chain links TRBV9 with TRBJ2-7; 10 nucleotides line up with TRBD2. The CDR3 covers 15 residues. Germline CDR1 and CDR2: SGDLS and YYNGEE. V lost 0 bases and J lost 4; bases outside the gene matches: 4. CDR3 DNA sequence: TGTGCCAGCAGCGTAGCCCCAGCGGGAGGGTACGAGCAGTACTTC. It specifies CASSVAPAGGYEQYF.

V usage is TRBV2 and J usage is TRBJ2-7; D is unclear. This CDR3 comprises 11 residues. Germline-derived CDR1 and CDR2 are SNHLY and FYNNEI. Trimming took 6 bases from V and 3 from J, leaving 6 bases between them. CDR3 region: CASRQHYEQYF. In DNA, the CDR3 is TGTGCCAGCAGACAGCACTACGAGCAGTACTTC.

At least ten counts were recorded for this clonotype. CDR3 sequence (DNA): TGCGCCAGCAGCTTGGGGGACGGGGCTGAAGCTTTCTTT. Its protein product is CASSLGDGAEAFF. The chain recombines TRBV5-1 with TRBJ1-1; a weak D match, TRBD1 (5 bases). V lost 0 bases, J lost 6 bases, and 9 bases lay in between. The CDR3 runs 13 residues. Per the germline V gene, CDR1 is SGHRS and CDR2 is YFSETQ.

The CDR3 sequence is CASSIPGTQYF. CDR3 in DNA: TGTGCCAGCAGCATCCCGGGGACCCAGTACTTC. The chain links TRBV7-6 to TRBJ2-5; no firm D call. Germline-derived CDR1 and CDR2 are SGHVS and FNYEAQ. This CDR3 region has 11 residues. The V and J ends lost 5 bases and 7 bases respectively, with 8 bases between them.

This clonotype was picked up a small number of times. The chain has TRBV7-9 and TRBJ2-2, with D unclear. V dropped 3 bases and J dropped 10 bases, with 6 bases sitting between them. The CDR3 contains 11 residues. Germline values: CDR1 SEHNR, CDR2 FQNEAQ (reference sequence). Written as DNA, the CDR3 is TGTGCCAGCAGCTTGGGCGAGGAGCTGTTTTTT. Its protein is CASSLGEELFF. Filled out from reference TRBV7-9 and TRBJ2-2, the complete variable domain reads DTGVSQNPRHKITKRGQNVTFRCDPISEHNRLYWYRQTLGQGPEFLTYFQNEAQLEKSRLLSDRFSAERPKGSFSTLEIQRTEQGDSAMYLCASSLGEELFFGEGSRLTVL.

The chain is built from TRBV9 and TRBJ2-1; 9 bases line up with TRBD2. CDR1 is SGDLS, CDR2 YYNGEE, per germline. This CDR3 has 16 residues. Trimming took 3 bases from V and 5 from J; bases not matched to a gene: 9. The DNA of the CDR3 is TGTGCCAGCAGCGGGGCTCTAGCGGGATTAAACAATGAGCAGTTCTTC. This gives the protein CASSGALAGLNNEQFF.

This chain joins TRBV27 and TRBJ2-7; D is perhaps TRBD1 or TRBD2 (7 bases each). Germline V gene data show CDR1 as MNHEY and CDR2 as SMNVEV (reference sequence). V lost 4 bases to trimming and J lost 3 bases, with 16 bases between them. The CDR3 is 15 residues long. The chain's CDR3 is CASSSHSGGDYEQYF. The CDR3 DNA reads as TGTGCCAGCAGTTCTCACTCAGGGGGGGACTACGAGCAGTACTTC.

The chain recombines TRBV3-1 with TRBJ1-1; no definite D call. The CDR3 has 14 amino acids. Between the trimmed V and J ends, which lost 4 bases and 6 bases, there was a span of 15 bases. Germline CDR1 LGHDT, CDR2 YNNKEL (reference sequence). The CDR3 nucleotides are TGTGCCAGCAGCCCCGACTGGAGGGTCTCTGAAGCTTTCTTT. It encodes CASSPDWRVSEAFF.

The chain has TRBV4-1 and TRBJ1-2; 8 bases line up with TRBD1. Germline loops: CDR1 MGHRA, CDR2 YSYEKL. The V segment lost 0 bases and the J segment 8 bases; nucleotides outside the gene matches: 5. CDR3 size: 14 residues. The DNA of the CDR3 is TGCGCCAGCAGCCAAGATTCAGGGGGCGACGGCTACACCTTC. It encodes CASSQDSGGDGYTF.

This clonotype occurred a few times. This chain links TRBV7-9 with TRBJ2-2, with TRBD1 identical over 7 bases. The CDR3 is made up of 14 amino acids. V lost 5 bases to trimming and J lost 6 bases; unmatched junction nucleotides: 6. CDR1 is SEHNR, CDR2 FQNEAQ, per germline (reference sequence). CDR3 nucleotide sequence: TGTGCCAGCAGCGAGGACAGGATAGCCGGGGAGCTGTTTTTT. Protein: CASSEDRIAGELFF.